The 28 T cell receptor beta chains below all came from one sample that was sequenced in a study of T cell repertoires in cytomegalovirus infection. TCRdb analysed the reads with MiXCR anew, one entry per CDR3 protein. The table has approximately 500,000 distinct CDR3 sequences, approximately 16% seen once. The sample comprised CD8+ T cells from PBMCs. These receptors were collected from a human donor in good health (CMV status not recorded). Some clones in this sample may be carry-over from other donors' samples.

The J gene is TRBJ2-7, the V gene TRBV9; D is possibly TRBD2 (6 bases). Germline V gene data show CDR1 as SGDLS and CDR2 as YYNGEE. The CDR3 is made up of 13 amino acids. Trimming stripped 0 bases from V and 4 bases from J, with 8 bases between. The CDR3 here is CASSVGTTYEQYF. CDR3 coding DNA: TGTGCCAGCAGCGTAGGGACTACTTACGAGCAGTACTTC.

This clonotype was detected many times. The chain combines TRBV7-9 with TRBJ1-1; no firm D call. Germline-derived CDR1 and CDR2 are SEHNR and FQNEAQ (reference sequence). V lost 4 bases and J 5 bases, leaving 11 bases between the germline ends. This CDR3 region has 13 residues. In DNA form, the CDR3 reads TGTGCCAGCAGCTACGACCGAGGGACTGAAGCTTTCTTT. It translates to CASSYDRGTEAFF.

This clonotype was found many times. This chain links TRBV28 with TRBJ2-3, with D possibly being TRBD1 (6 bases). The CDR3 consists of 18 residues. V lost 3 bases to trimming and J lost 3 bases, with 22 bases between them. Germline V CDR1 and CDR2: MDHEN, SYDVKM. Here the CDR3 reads CASSLSEEVRGRTDTQYF. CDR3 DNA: TGTGCCAGCAGTTTGAGTGAAGAGGTCAGGGGACGGACAGATACGCAGTATTTT.

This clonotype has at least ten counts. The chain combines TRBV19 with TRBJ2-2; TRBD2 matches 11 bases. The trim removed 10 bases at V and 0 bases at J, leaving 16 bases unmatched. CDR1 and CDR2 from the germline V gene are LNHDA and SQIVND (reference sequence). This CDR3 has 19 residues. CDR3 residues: CATTSLTSGKPTNTGELFF. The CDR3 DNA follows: TGTGCCACCACATCTCTGACTAGCGGGAAACCTACGAACACCGGGGAGCTGTTTTTT. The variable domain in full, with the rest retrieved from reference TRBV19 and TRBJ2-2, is DGGITQSPKYLFRKEGQNVTLSCEQNLNHDAMYWYRQDPGQGLRLIYYSQIVNDFQKGDIAEGYSVSREKKESFPLTVTSAQKNPTAFYLCATTSLTSGKPTNTGELFFGEGSRLTVL.

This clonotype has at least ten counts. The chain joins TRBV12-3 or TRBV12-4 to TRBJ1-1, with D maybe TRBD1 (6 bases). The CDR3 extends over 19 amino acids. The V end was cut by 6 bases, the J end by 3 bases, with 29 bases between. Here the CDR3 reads CASSHSSTGRNLRDTEAFF. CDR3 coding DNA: TGTGCCAGCAGCCACTCTTCAACAGGGCGTAATTTACGGGACACTGAAGCTTTCTTT.

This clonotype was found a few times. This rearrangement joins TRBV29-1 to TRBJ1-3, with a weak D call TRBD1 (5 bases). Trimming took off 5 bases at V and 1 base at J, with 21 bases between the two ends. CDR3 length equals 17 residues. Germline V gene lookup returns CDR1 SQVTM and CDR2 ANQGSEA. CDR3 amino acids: CSVWGDADGRSGNTIYF. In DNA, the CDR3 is TGCAGCGTTTGGGGGGACGCGGACGGACGGTCTGGAAACACCATATATTTT.

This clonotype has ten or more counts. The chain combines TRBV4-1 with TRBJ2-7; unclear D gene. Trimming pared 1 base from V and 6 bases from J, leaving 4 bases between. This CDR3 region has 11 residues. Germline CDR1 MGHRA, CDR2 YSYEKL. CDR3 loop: CASSQGSEQYF. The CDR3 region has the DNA TGCGCCAGCAGCCAAGGGTCCGAGCAGTACTTC.

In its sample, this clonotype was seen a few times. CDR3 bases: TGTGCCAGCAGTCCCCGGGACAGGGGTACCTCCTACGAGCAGTACTTC. Encoded protein: CASSPRDRGTSYEQYF. The chain recombines TRBV25-1 with TRBJ2-7; TRBD1 matches 10 bases. With 5 bases clipped from V and 0 bases from J, the junction kept 7 bases outside the gene matches. The CDR3 runs to 16 residues. Germline V gene lookup returns CDR1 MGHDK and CDR2 SYGVNS.

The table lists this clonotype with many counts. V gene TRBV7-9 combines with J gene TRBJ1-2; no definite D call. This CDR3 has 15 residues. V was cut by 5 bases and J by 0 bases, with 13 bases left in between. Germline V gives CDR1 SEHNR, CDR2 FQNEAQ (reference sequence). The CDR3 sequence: CASSPRLNSNYGYTF. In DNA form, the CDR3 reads TGTGCCAGCAGCCCACGACTCAACTCTAACTATGGCTACACCTTC.

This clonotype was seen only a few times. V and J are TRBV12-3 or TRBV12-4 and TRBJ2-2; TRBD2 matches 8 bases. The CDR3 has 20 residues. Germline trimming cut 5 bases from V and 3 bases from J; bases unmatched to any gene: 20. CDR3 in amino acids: CASSPGLAAPGREHTGELFF. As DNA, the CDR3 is TGTGCCAGCAGTCCGGGTCTAGCGGCCCCCGGGAGGGAGCACACCGGGGAGCTGTTTTTT.

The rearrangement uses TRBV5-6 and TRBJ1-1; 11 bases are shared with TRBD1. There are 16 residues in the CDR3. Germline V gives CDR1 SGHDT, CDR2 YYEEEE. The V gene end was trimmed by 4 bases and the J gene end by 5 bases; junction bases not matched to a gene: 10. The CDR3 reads CASSDRTGGLSTEAFF. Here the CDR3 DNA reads TGTGCCAGCAGCGACCGGACAGGGGGCTTAAGTACTGAAGCTTTCTTT.

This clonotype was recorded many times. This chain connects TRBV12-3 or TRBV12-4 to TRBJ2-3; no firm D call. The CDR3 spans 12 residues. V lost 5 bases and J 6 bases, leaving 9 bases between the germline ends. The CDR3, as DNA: TGTGCCAGCAGTGCTACGACGGATACGCAGTATTTT. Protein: CASSATTDTQYF.

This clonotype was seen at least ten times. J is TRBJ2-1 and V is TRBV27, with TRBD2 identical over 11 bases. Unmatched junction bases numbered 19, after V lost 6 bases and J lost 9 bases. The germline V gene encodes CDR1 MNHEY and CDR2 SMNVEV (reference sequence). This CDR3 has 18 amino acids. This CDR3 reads CASSLSRGLAGGPVEQFF. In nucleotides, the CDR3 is TGTGCCAGCAGCCTATCTCGAGGGCTAGCGGGAGGCCCCGTTGAGCAGTTCTTC.

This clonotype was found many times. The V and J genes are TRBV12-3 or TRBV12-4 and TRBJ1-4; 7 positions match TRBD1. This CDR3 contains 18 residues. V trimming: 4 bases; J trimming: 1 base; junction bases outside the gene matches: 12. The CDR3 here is CASSSPSYQGETNEKLFF. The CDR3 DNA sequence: TGTGCCAGCAGTTCCCCCTCCTATCAGGGGGAAACTAATGAAAAACTGTTTTTT.

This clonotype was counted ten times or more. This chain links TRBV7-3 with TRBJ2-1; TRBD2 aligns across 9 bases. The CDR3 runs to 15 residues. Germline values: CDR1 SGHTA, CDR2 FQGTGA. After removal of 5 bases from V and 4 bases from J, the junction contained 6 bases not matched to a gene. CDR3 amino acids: CASSVSGGGYNEQFF. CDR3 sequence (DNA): TGTGCCAGCAGCGTTAGCGGGGGCGGTTACAATGAGCAGTTCTTC. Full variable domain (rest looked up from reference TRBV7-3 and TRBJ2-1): GAGVSQTPSNKVTEKGKYVELRCDPISGHTALYWYRQSLGQGPEFLIYFQGTGAADDSGLPNDRFFAVRPEGSVSTLKIQRTERGDSAVYLCASSVSGGGYNEQFFGPGTRLTVL.

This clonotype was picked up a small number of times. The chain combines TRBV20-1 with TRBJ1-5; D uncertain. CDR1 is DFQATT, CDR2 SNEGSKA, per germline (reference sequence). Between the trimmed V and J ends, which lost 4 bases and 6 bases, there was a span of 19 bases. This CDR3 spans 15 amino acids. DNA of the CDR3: TGCAGTGCTATAACAAGGGAGTCGAATGCTCAGCCCCAGCATTTT. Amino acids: CSAITRESNAQPQHF.

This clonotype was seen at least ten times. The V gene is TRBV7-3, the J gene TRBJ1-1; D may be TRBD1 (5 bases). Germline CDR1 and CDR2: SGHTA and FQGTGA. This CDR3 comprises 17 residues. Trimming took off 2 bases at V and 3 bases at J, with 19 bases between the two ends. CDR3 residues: CASSLGGGGFEDTEAFF. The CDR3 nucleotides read TGTGCCAGCAGCTTAGGTGGGGGGGGGTTCGAGGACACTGAAGCTTTCTTT. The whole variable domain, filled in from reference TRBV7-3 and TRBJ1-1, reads GAGVSQTPSNKVTEKGKYVELRCDPISGHTALYWYRQSLGQGPEFLIYFQGTGAADDSGLPNDRFFAVRPEGSVSTLKIQRTERGDSAVYLCASSLGGGGFEDTEAFFGQGTRLTVV.

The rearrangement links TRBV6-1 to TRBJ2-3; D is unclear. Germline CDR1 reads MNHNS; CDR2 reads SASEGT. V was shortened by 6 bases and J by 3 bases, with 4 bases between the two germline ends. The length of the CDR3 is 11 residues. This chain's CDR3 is CASRETDTQYF. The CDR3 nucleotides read TGTGCCAGCAGAGAGACAGATACGCAGTATTTT.

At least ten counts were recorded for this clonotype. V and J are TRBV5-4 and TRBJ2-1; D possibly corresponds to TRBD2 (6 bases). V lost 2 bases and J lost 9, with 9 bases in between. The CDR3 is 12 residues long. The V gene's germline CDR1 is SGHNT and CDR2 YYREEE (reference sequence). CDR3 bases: TGTGCCAGCAGCTTTACGGGAGTTGAGCAGTTCTTC. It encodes CASSFTGVEQFF.

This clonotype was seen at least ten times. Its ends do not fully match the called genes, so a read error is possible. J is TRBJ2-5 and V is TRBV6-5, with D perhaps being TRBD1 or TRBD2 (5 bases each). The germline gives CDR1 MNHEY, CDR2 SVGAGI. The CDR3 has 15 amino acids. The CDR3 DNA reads TGTGGCAGCAGTTACTCCGGGGCGGATCAAGAGACCCAGTACTTC. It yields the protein CGSSYSGADQETQYF.

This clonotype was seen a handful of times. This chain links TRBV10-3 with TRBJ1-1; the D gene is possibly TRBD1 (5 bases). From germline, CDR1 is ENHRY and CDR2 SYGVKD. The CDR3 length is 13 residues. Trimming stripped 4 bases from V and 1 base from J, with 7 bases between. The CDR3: CAISAGANTEAFF. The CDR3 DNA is TGTGCCATCAGTGCTGGGGCGAACACTGAAGCTTTCTTT.

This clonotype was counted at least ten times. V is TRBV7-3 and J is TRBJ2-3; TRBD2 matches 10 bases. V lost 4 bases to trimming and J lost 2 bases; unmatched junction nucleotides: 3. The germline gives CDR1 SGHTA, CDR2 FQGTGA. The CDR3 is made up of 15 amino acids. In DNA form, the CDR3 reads TGTGCCAGCAGCTACCTAGCGGGGGACACAGATACGCAGTATTTT. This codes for CASSYLAGDTDTQYF.

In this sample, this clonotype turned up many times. This CDR3 reads CASSFLAGGTGASYEQYF. CDR3 sequence (DNA): TGTGCCAGCAGTTTCCTAGCTGGCGGGACAGGGGCTTCCTACGAGCAGTACTTC. The chain combines TRBV28 with TRBJ2-7; 10 nucleotides align to TRBD1. V lost 3 bases to trimming and J lost 1 base; unmatched junction nucleotides: 12. The CDR3 totals 18 residues. From germline, CDR1 is MDHEN and CDR2 SYDVKM.

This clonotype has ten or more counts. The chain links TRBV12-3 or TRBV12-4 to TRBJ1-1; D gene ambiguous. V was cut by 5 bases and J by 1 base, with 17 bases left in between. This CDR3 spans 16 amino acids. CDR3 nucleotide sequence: TGTGCCAGCAGTCCAAGGCGGGCGGCGAGGAACACTGAAGCTTTCTTT. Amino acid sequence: CASSPRRAARNTEAFF.

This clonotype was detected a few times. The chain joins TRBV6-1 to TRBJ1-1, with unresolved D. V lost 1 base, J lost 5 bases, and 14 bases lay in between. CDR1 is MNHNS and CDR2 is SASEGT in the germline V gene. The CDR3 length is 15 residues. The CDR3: CASSEEARSITEAFF. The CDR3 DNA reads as TGTGCCAGCAGTGAAGAGGCCAGATCAATAACTGAAGCTTTCTTT.

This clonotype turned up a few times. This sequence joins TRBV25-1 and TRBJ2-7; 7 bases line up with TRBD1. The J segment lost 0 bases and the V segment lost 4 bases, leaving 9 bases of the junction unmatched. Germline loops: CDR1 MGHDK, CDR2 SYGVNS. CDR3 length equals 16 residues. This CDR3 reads CASSAALTGISYEQYF. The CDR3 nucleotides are TGTGCCAGCAGTGCAGCATTGACAGGGATCTCCTACGAGCAGTACTTC.

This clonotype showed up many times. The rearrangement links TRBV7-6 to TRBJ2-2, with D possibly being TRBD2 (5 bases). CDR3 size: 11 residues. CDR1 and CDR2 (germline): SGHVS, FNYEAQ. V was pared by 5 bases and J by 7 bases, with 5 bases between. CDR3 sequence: CASSRDGELFF. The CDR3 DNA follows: TGTGCCAGCAGCCGGGACGGGGAGCTGTTTTTT.

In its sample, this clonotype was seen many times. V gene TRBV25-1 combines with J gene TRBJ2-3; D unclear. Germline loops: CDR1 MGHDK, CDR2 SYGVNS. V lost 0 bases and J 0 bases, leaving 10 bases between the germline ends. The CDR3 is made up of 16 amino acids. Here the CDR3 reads CASSEYGGGSTDTQYF. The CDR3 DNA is TGTGCCAGCAGTGAATATGGCGGTGGAAGCACAGATACGCAGTATTTT.